This TCR beta chain emerged from a study of T cells after yellow fever vaccination. TCRdb recomputed calls from the 5' RACE reads with MiXCR, one row per CDR3 protein. The sample yields 110,000 to 150,000 distinct CDR3 sequences, about 6.2% seen once. There are many counts of this clonotype. Germline V lookup: CDR1 MNHEY, CDR2 SMNVEV (reference sequence). V was clipped by 2 bases and J by 2 bases, with 18 bases between them. The CDR3 loop spans 17 amino acids. The chain joins TRBV27 to TRBJ2-5, with TRBD2 as a possible D gene (5 bases). The specimen was CD4+ T cells sorted from PBMCs, collected 10 days after the yellow fever booster vaccination. The sequence was collected from a man aged 25-45 years who received the YFV17D yellow fever vaccine. CDR3 residues: CASSLISGIPRQETQYF. As DNA, the CDR3 is TGTGCCAGCAGTTTAATATCCGGGATTCCTCGGCAAGAGACCCAGTACTTC.